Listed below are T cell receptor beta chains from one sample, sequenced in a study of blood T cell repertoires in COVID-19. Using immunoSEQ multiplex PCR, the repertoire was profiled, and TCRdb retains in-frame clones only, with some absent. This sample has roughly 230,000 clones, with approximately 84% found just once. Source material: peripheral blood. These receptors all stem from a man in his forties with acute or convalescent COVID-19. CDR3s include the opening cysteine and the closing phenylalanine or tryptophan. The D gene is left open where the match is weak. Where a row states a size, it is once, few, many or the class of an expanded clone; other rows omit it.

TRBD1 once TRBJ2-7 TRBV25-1 TGTGCCAGCAGTGCAACTGGACAGGGGGCGGAGTACTTC CASSATGQGAEYF
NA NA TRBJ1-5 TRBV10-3 TGTGCCATCAGTGAGTCATTTGAGGGAGGGAATCAGCCCCAGCATTTT CAISESFEGGNQPQHF
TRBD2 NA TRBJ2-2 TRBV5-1 TGCGCCAGCAGCCCCTCGGGACTAGCGGGGGGTCCGAACACCGGGGAGCTGTTTTTT CASSPSGLAGGPNTGELFF
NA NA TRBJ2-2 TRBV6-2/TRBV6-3 TGTGCCAGCAGTGGAGCGGGTCTCGGTACCGGGGAGCTGTTTTTT CASSGAGLGTGELFF
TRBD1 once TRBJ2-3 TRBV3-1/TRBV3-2 TGTGCCAGCAGCCCGACAGGGTTCACAGATACGCAGTATTTT CASSPTGFTDTQYF
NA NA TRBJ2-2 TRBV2 TGTGCCAGCAGTTCAGACAGGACCGGGGAGCTGTTTTTT CASSSDRTGELFF
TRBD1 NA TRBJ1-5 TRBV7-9 TGTGCCAGCAGCCCAGGGCGGGGACAGGGGGCAGGTCAGCCCCAGCATTTT CASSPGRGQGAGQPQHF
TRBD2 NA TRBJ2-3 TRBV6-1 TGTGCCAGCAGTGATAGGAGCGGGGGGATCACAGATACGCAGTATTTT CASSDRSGGITDTQYF
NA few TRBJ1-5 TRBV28 TGTGCCAGCAGTTTGCCCAGGGCTGGAAGTCAGCCCCAGCATTTT CASSLPRAGSQPQHF
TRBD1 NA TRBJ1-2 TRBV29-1 TGCAGCGTTGATCAGGACAGGGGGCTGGGCTACACCTTC CSVDQDRGLGYTF
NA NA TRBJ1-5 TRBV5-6 TGTGCCAGCAGCCGACAGTATAGCAATCAGCCCCAGCATTTT CASSRQYSNQPQHF
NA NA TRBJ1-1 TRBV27 TGTGCCAGCAGTTCGGGGAACACTGAAGCTTTCTTT CASSSGNTEAFF
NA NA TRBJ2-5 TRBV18 TGTGCCAGCTCAAGCGGTTTTTACCAAGAGACCCAGTACTTC CASSSGFYQETQYF
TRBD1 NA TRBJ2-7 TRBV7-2 TGTGCGAGCAGTCCACTGGACAGGAATTCCCACGAGCAGTACTTC CASSPLDRNSHEQYF
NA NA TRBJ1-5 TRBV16 TGTGCCAGCAGCCAACAGGGGAATCAGCCCCAGCATTTT CASSQQGNQPQHF
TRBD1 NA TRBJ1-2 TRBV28 TGTGCCAGCAGTACACCCGGGACAGGCAACTATGGCTACACCTTC CASSTPGTGNYGYTF
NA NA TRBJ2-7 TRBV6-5 TGTGCCAGCAGTTACCGGCAGGGCCCCTACGAGCAGTACTTC CASSYRQGPYEQYF
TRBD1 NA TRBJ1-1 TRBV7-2 TGTGCCAGCAGCGCCAGGGGGACTGAAGCTTTCTTT CASSARGTEAFF
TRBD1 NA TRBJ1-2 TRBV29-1 TGCAGCGTTAAGGGAGGACAGGTTAAACTAGAGTATGGCTACACCTTC CSVKGGQVKLEYGYTF
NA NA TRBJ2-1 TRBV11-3 TGTGCCAGCAGCTTCCTCGGGACTTACAATGAGCAGTTCTTC CASSFLGTYNEQFF
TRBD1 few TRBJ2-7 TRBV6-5 TGTGCCAGCAGTCACCGGACAGGCCCCGGAGGCGAGCAGTACTTC CASSHRTGPGGEQYF
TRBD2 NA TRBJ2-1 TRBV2 TGTGCCAGCAGTGGGGGACTAGCGGGGGGTTACAATGAGCAGTTCTTC CASSGGLAGGYNEQFF
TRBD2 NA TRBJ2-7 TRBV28 TGTGCCAGCACCCGGGGGGAGATCACCTACGAGCAGTACTTC CASTRGEITYEQYF
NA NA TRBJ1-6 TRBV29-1 TGCAGCGTTGAACAAGGCGGAACCCTCCACTTT CSVEQGGTLHF
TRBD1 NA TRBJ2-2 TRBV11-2 TGTGCCAGCTCCCACCCCCCGACAGGGCCTAACACCGGGGAGCTGTTTTTT CASSHPPTGPNTGELFF
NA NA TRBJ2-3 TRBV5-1 TGCGCCAGCAGCTTGGGGCCCCCCCCAGATACGCAGTATTTT CASSLGPPPDTQYF